Following are 20 T cell receptor beta chains from one sample sequenced in a study of OX40 agonist ivuxolimab in advanced cancers. Some clones are missing from TCRdb's copy, which holds only in-frame ones; the method was immunoSEQ multiplex PCR. This table has fewer than 70,000 clones, 80% to 95% appearing once. Here the sequenced sample was CD4+ or CD8+ T cells sorted from blood, taken in a trial of the OX40 agonist ivuxolimab. The receptor source for this set is an adult with an advanced solid tumor such as melanoma, head and neck, liver or kidney cancer.

This clone was counted between two and nine times. The chain links TRBV9 to TRBJ2-3; 8 bases line up with TRBD2. The CDR3 totals 16 residues. J gave up 1 base and V 1 base, and 5 bases lay outside the gene matches. Looked up from germline, CDR1 is SGDLS and CDR2 is YYNGEE. The CDR3 spells CASSVRAGGGTDTQYF. The CDR3 bases are TGTGCCAGCAGCGTAAGGGCGGGAGGAGGCACAGATACGCAGTATTTT.

In its sample, this clone was seen once. V is TRBV7-6 and J is TRBJ2-5; perhaps TRBD2 as D (6 bases). Germline values: CDR1 SGHVS, CDR2 FNYEAQ. V lost 5 bases, J lost 5 bases, and 18 bases lay in between. The CDR3 length is 15 residues. Written as DNA, the CDR3 is TGTGCCAGCAGCCAGCGGTTAACGGGAGCGGAGACCCAGTACTTC. This translates into CASSQRLTGAETQYF.

This chain uses TRBV19 with TRBJ1-2, with D unclear. Germline-derived CDR1 and CDR2 are LNHDA and SQIVND (reference sequence). The CDR3 covers 11 residues. Deletions cut 1 base from V and 6 bases from J, with 3 bases between. The CDR3 loop reads CASSIGHGYTF. The CDR3 bases are TGTGCCAGTAGTATAGGGCATGGCTACACCTTC.

The chain couples TRBV6-4 to TRBJ2-1; D is possibly TRBD2 (6 bases). The CDR3 covers 18 residues. With 4 bases removed from V and 5 bases from J, the gap between germline ends came to 24 bases. In germline, CDR1 is MRHNA, CDR2 SNTAGT. The chain's CDR3 is CASSGLVAGLLSNNEQFF. The CDR3, as DNA: TGTGCCAGCAGTGGGCTGGTGGCGGGGTTGTTGTCCAACAATGAGCAGTTCTTC.

The chain combines TRBV4-3 with TRBJ2-1; D might be TRBD2 (5 bases). V shed 2 bases and J shed 8 bases, with 10 bases lying between them. Germline CDR1 and CDR2: LGHNA and YSLEER. CDR3 length equals 13 residues. In DNA, the CDR3 is TGCGCCAGCAGCCAAAAACTAGTCGATGAGCAGTTCTTC. Translation gives CASSQKLVDEQFF.

The chain is built from TRBV7-8 and TRBJ2-3; 9 bases map to TRBD1. Germline assignment: CDR1 SGHVS and CDR2 FQNEAQ. J gave up 1 base and V 0 bases, and 8 bases lay outside the gene matches. There are 18 residues in the CDR3. This CDR3 is CASSLAEGQGWGTDTQYF. The CDR3 region has the DNA TGTGCCAGCAGCTTAGCTGAGGGACAGGGATGGGGCACAGATACGCAGTATTTT.

The J gene is TRBJ2-7, the V gene TRBV5-1; D could derive from TRBD1 or TRBD2 (7 bases each). This CDR3 contains 16 residues. Germline V gene sequence: CDR1 SGHRS, CDR2 YFSETQ. Trimming pared 0 bases from V and 1 base from J, leaving 14 bases between. CDR3 residues: CASSLVLQGGSYEQYF. The CDR3 bases are TGCGCCAGCAGCTTGGTTCTCCAGGGGGGGTCCTACGAGCAGTACTTC.

The genes are TRBV19 and TRBJ2-7, with 8 bases lining up with TRBD2. The germline V gene has CDR1 LNHDA and CDR2 SQIVND (reference sequence). The CDR3 totals 13 residues. Trimming took 5 bases from V and 3 from J; bases not matched to a gene: 3. CDR3 bases: TGTGCCAGTAGTGCCGGGGGGGGCTACGAGCAGTACTTC. It codes for CASSAGGGYEQYF.

V is TRBV18 and J is TRBJ1-5, with D possibly being TRBD1 (5 bases). Trimming pared 10 bases from V and 0 bases from J, leaving 16 bases between. CDR1 and CDR2 from the germline V gene are KGHSH and LQKENI. The CDR3 covers 15 residues. The CDR3 coding sequence is TGTGCCAACTCCCCGATGGGGGGTAGCAATCAGCCCCAGCATTTT. Protein product: CANSPMGGSNQPQHF.

The CDR3 DNA reads TGTGCCAGCAGTTTATCGGGACAGGGGAGGAGAAACTATGGCTACACCTTC. Translated: CASSLSGQGRRNYGYTF. The rearrangement uses TRBV27 and TRBJ1-2, with 10 bases lining up with TRBD1. The CDR3 runs 17 residues. CDR1 MNHEY and CDR2 SMNVEV come from the germline V gene (reference sequence). Trimming cost V 0 bases and J 2 bases; bases outside gene matches: 6.

The V gene is TRBV19, the J gene TRBJ2-7; 8 nucleotides match TRBD2. Per the germline V gene, CDR1 is LNHDA and CDR2 is SQIVND (reference sequence). J gave up 4 bases and V 5 bases, and 16 bases lay outside the gene matches. CDR3 length: 17 amino acids. CDR3 DNA sequence: TGTGCCAGTAGTCTATTTGGTGGAAGCGGGAGTATATACGAGCAGTACTTC. As protein: CASSLFGGSGSIYEQYF.

The V gene is TRBV5-4, the J gene TRBJ2-7; D uncertain. This CDR3 spans 11 amino acids. Germline-derived CDR1 and CDR2 are SGHNT and YYREEE (reference sequence). V was cut by 5 bases and J by 3 bases, with 6 bases left in between. CDR3 protein: CASSSSYEQYF. DNA for the CDR3: TGTGCCAGCAGTTCTAGCTACGAGCAGTACTTC.

The rearrangement joins TRBV4-1 to TRBJ2-7; 12 positions agree with TRBD2. The junction had 5 bases not matched to a gene; V was cut back by 3 bases and J by 5 bases. The V gene's germline CDR1 is MGHRA and CDR2 YSYEKL. This CDR3 contains 15 residues. Here the CDR3 reads CASSHRLAGVNEQYF. DNA for the CDR3: TGCGCCAGCAGCCACCGACTAGCGGGAGTGAACGAGCAGTACTTC.

The chain recombines TRBV7-2 with TRBJ1-1; D is ambiguous. Germline-derived CDR1 and CDR2 are SGHTA and FQGNSA. The V end lost 2 bases, the J end lost 1 base, and 5 bases lay between the germline ends. The CDR3 covers 13 residues. CDR3 region: CASSLLPNTEAFF. In DNA form, the CDR3 reads TGTGCCAGCAGCTTACTCCCGAACACTGAAGCTTTCTTT.

The gene calls are TRBV14 and TRBJ2-3; D is undetermined. This CDR3 spans 15 amino acids. The V end lost 1 base, the J end lost 2 bases, and 10 bases lay between the germline ends. Germline CDR1 is SGHDN and CDR2 is FVKESK. The DNA of the CDR3 is TGTGCCAGCAGCCAAGGTCTGCGGCCCACAGATACGCAGTATTTT. It codes for CASSQGLRPTDTQYF.

The V gene is TRBV7-9, the J gene TRBJ2-7; D not resolved. The germline V gene has CDR1 SEHNR and CDR2 FQNEAQ (reference sequence). The germline V and J ends were trimmed by 5 bases and 5 bases, with 10 bases remaining between them. The CDR3 loop spans 12 amino acids. In DNA form, the CDR3 reads TGTGCCAGCAGCGGAACAGCAGACGAGCAGTACTTC. Translating gives CASSGTADEQYF.

The V and J genes are TRBV29-1 and TRBJ2-7, with D maybe TRBD2 (6 bases). The V end lost 0 bases, the J end lost 0 bases, and 6 bases lay between the germline ends. The CDR3 sequence is 13 residues long. Germline lookup yields CDR1 SQVTM and CDR2 ANQGSEA. The CDR3 region is CSVEDGSSYEQYF. In DNA form, the CDR3 reads TGCAGCGTTGAAGACGGGAGCTCCTACGAGCAGTACTTC.

The chain employs TRBV7-2 and TRBJ2-7, with D tentatively TRBD1 (6 bases). Trimming pared 4 bases from V and 7 bases from J, leaving 26 bases between. In germline, CDR1 is SGHTA, CDR2 FQGNSA. The CDR3 runs to 17 residues. DNA of the CDR3: TGTGCCAGCAGCTCCATGGCAGGGGTCAGATCTCCTTTGGAGCAGTACTTC. Translation: CASSSMAGVRSPLEQYF.

The rearrangement links TRBV10-2 to TRBJ1-4; D is unclear. Germline values: CDR1 WSHSY, CDR2 SAAADI. V lost 6 bases and J 6 bases, leaving 14 bases between the germline ends. The CDR3 loop spans 14 amino acids. Written as DNA, the CDR3 is TGCGCCAGCAGGACGACCGTCCAGGATGAAAAACTGTTTTTT. It yields the protein CASRTTVQDEKLFF.

The chain couples TRBV7-2 to TRBJ2-3; TRBD2 matches 12 bases. Looked up from germline, CDR1 is SGHTA and CDR2 is FQGNSA. CDR3 size: 15 residues. V lost 5 bases to trimming and J lost 2 bases; unmatched junction nucleotides: 2. The CDR3 loop is CASSRTSGNTDTQYF. The DNA of the CDR3 is TGTGCCAGCAGCCGGACTAGCGGGAACACAGATACGCAGTATTTT. Based on the CDR3 plus reference TRBV7-2 and TRBJ2-3, the full variable domain is GAGVSQSPSNKVTEKGKDVELRCDPISGHTALYWYRQSLGQGLEFLIYFQGNSAPDKSGLPSDRFSAERTGGSVSTLTIQRTQQEDSAVYLCASSRTSGNTDTQYFGPGTRLTVL.